These T cell receptor beta chains were read from a single sample in a study of technical replicates of blood from four donors. Clones were sequenced by immunoSEQ multiplex PCR, and TCRdb holds only the in-frame ones, with some missing. This repertoire shows about 100,000 clones, approximately 95% found once; its top ten account for around 0.35%. Sequencing used T cells isolated from PBMCs. The receptors derive from a human donor in good health. Each CDR3 is given with its conserved first and last residue. A D gene is named only where the DNA matches it firmly. Part of the rows lack a size; the others show once, few, many or a class for expanded clones.

abundance	v_gene	d_gene	j_gene	CDR3aa	CDR3nt
NA	TRBV19	NA	TRBJ2-2	CASSIPGWITGELFF	TGTGCCAGTAGTATACCAGGGTGGATAACCGGGGAGCTGTTTTTT
NA	TRBV13	NA	TRBJ2-1	CASSPTGHLVNEQFF	TGTGCCAGCAGCCCGACTGGACACTTGGTCAATGAGCAGTTCTTC
NA	TRBV7-2	TRBD1	TRBJ1-1	CASSFGQDIREAFF	TGTGCCAGCAGCTTCGGACAGGATATAAGGGAAGCTTTCTTT
NA	TRBV19	TRBD1	TRBJ1-5	CASTWTGGRNQPQHF	TGTGCCAGTACCTGGACAGGGGGCCGCAATCAGCCCCAGCATTTT
NA	TRBV28	NA	TRBJ1-2	CASSLEGGVGGYTF	TGTGCCAGCAGTTTAGAAGGGGGGGTGGGAGGCTACACCTTC
NA	TRBV27	NA	TRBJ2-2	CASSLSVTLGELFF	TGTGCCAGCAGTTTATCCGTAACTCTCGGGGAGCTGTTTTTT
few	TRBV15	NA	TRBJ2-7	CATSREGGREQYF	TGTGCCACCAGCAGAGAGGGGGGGCGGGAGCAGTACTTC
NA	TRBV10-3	NA	TRBJ1-4	CAISGRVGEKLFF	TGTGCCATCTCGGGCAGGGTGGGAGAAAAACTGTTTTTT
once	TRBV7-3	TRBD2	TRBJ2-1	CASSSSSGRADEQFF	TGTGCCAGCAGCTCCTCTAGCGGGAGGGCGGATGAGCAGTTCTTC
NA	TRBV28	TRBD1	TRBJ1-3	CASSTGGTGNTIYF	TGTGCCAGCAGTACAGGGGGTACTGGAAACACCATATATTTT
once	TRBV30	TRBD2	TRBJ2-7	CAWSVREGIQQYF	TGTGCCTGGAGTGTCCGGGAGGGGATTCAGCAGTACTTC
once	TRBV7-2	TRBD1	TRBJ1-4	CASTHGTGVEKLFF	TGTGCCAGCACGCATGGGACAGGGGTCGAAAAACTGTTTTTT
NA	TRBV6-6	NA	TRBJ1-2	CASYRDDGYTF	TGTGCCAGCTATCGAGATGATGGCTACACCTTC
NA	TRBV29-1	TRBD2	TRBJ2-1	CSVSSLPAGIENEQFF	TGCAGCGTCTCGTCTTTGCCAGCGGGAATAGAGAATGAGCAGTTCTTC
NA	TRBV6-5	TRBD1	TRBJ2-7	CASSNDRGTYEQYF	TGTGCCAGCAGTAACGACAGGGGTACCTACGAGCAGTACTTC
NA	TRBV30	NA	TRBJ1-1	CAWREKPGGTEAFF	TGTGCCTGGAGAGAAAAGCCGGGAGGGACTGAAGCTTTCTTT
NA	TRBV27	NA	TRBJ1-4	CASSLTHGGAEKLFF	TGTGCCAGCAGTTTAACCCACGGGGGTGCTGAAAAACTGTTTTTT
NA	TRBV19	TRBD2	TRBJ2-2	CASSFGLANTGELFF	TGTGCCAGTAGTTTTGGACTAGCGAACACCGGGGAGCTGTTTTTT
NA	TRBV6-1	TRBD1	TRBJ2-7	CASSARQGWSEQYF	TGTGCCAGCAGTGCCCGACAGGGTTGGAGCGAGCAGTACTTC
NA	TRBV11-3	NA	TRBJ1-4	CASSLGLNGNEKLFF	TGTGCCAGCAGCTTAGGTCTTAACGGTAATGAAAAACTGTTTTTT
once	TRBV5-1	NA	TRBJ1-1	CASSLGEEGGAFF	TGCGCCAGCAGCTTGGGGGAGGAGGGTGGAGCTTTCTTT
NA	TRBV7-2	TRBD2	TRBJ2-7	CASSSLASGSINEQYF	TGTGCCAGCAGCTCCCTGGCTAGCGGGAGTATCAACGAGCAGTACTTC
NA	TRBV5-1	NA	TRBJ1-1	CASSLAVFAMNTEAFF	TGCGCCAGCAGCTTGGCTGTCTTCGCGATGAACACTGAAGCTTTCTTT
NA	TRBV19	NA	TRBJ1-2	CASTDTNYGYTF	TGTGCCAGTACAGATACTAACTATGGCTACACCTTC
once	TRBV28	TRBD1	TRBJ2-7	CASSFPGQSYEQYF	TGTGCCAGCAGTTTTCCGGGACAGTCCTACGAGCAGTACTTC
NA	TRBV4-2	NA	TRBJ2-3	CASSTPAQGNLDTDTQYF	TGTGCCAGCAGCACCCCAGCTCAGGGGAATTTGGACACAGATACGCAGTATTTT
NA	TRBV28	NA	TRBJ1-1	CATNRGVGNTEAFF	TGTGCCACCAACCGGGGGGTCGGGAACACTGAAGCTTTCTTT
NA	TRBV9	TRBD2	TRBJ2-5	CASSGSSGRGNQETQYF	TGTGCCAGCAGCGGATCCAGCGGGAGAGGAAACCAAGAGACCCAGTACTTC
NA	TRBV19	NA	TRBJ1-5	CASSRQGNQPQHF	TGTGCCAGTAGTCGACAGGGCAATCAGCCCCAGCATTTT
NA	TRBV4-2	NA	TRBJ2-7	CASSQAQDTGVYEQYF	TGTGCCAGCAGCCAAGCTCAGGACACGGGTGTCTACGAGCAGTACTTC
NA	TRBV19	TRBD1	TRBJ2-6	CASSSMGQGLSGANVLTF	TGTGCCAGTAGTTCTATGGGACAGGGCCTCTCTGGGGCCAACGTCCTGACTTTC
NA	TRBV19	TRBD1	TRBJ1-5	CASSTIGTAKNQPQHF	TGTGCCAGTAGTACTATAGGGACAGCGAAGAATCAGCCCCAGCATTTT
NA	TRBV6-1	TRBD1	TRBJ1-3	CASSGAWDSSGNTIYF	TGTGCCAGCAGTGGAGCCTGGGACAGCTCTGGAAACACCATATATTTT
NA	TRBV4-1	TRBD1	TRBJ2-1	CASSQGWTGLNEQFF	TGCGCCAGCAGCCAAGGGTGGACAGGGCTTAATGAGCAGTTCTTC
NA	TRBV9	TRBD2	TRBJ2-3	CASSVGTSGFADTQYF	TGTGCCAGCAGCGTAGGGACTAGCGGGTTCGCAGATACGCAGTATTTT
few	TRBV27	TRBD1	TRBJ1-5	CASSLVGQGNQPQHF	TGTGCCAGCAGTTTAGTCGGACAGGGAAATCAGCCCCAGCATTTT
NA	TRBV7-3	TRBD2	TRBJ2-3	CASSLGGGIGSTDTQYF	TGTGCCAGCAGCTTAGGGGGGGGTATCGGGAGCACAGATACGCAGTATTTT
once	TRBV5-6	TRBD1	TRBJ1-5	CASSLDRGEPQHF	TGTGCCAGCAGCTTGGACAGGGGAGAGCCCCAGCATTTT
NA	TRBV30	NA	TRBJ2-5	CAWSILRETQYF	TGTGCCTGGTCGATACTACGGGAGACCCAGTACTTC
NA	TRBV9	NA	TRBJ2-2	CASSVGQTNTGELFF	TGTGCCAGCAGCGTAGGGCAGACGAACACCGGGGAGCTGTTTTTT
NA	TRBV27	NA	TRBJ1-5	CASSLFGGSNQPQHF	TGTGCCAGCAGTTTATTCGGGGGGAGCAATCAGCCCCAGCATTTT
NA	TRBV9	TRBD2	TRBJ2-1	CASSAEGGRGTYNEQFF	TGTGCCAGCAGCGCCGAGGGCGGGAGGGGGACTTACAATGAGCAGTTCTTC
NA	TRBV7-2	NA	TRBJ1-5	CASSLGRRSNQPQHF	TGTGCCAGCAGCTTAGGTCGTCGGAGCAATCAGCCCCAGCATTTT
NA	TRBV6-1	NA	TRBJ2-7	CASSSLAYSYEQYF	TGTGCCAGCAGTAGCCTAGCGTACTCCTACGAGCAGTACTTC
NA	TRBV6-6	NA	TRBJ1-1	CASSAVTGNTEAFF	TGTGCCAGCAGTGCCGTGACAGGGAACACTGAAGCTTTCTTT
NA	TRBV28	NA	TRBJ1-3	CASSILSAGNTIYF	TGTGCCAGCAGCATCCTATCAGCGGGAAACACCATATATTTT
NA	TRBV14	NA	TRBJ2-3	CASSLTPSEDTQYF	TGTGCCAGCAGTTTGACTCCTAGCGAGGATACGCAGTATTTT
NA	TRBV5-1	TRBD1	TRBJ1-3	CASSLVGQSGNTIYF	TGCGCCAGCAGCTTGGTGGGACAGTCTGGAAACACCATATATTTT
NA	TRBV14	NA	TRBJ2-5	CASSQEKRTRTQYF	TGTGCCAGCAGCCAAGAAAAACGTACTCGGACCCAGTACTTC
once	TRBV5-1	NA	TRBJ2-7	CASSLAGNEQYF	TGCGCCAGCAGCTTGGCGGGGAACGAGCAGTACTTC